These 14 T cell receptor beta chains originate from one sample sequenced in a study of T cell clonality in common variable immunodeficiency (dated by TCRdb to 2014 to 2015). Overall study results and their limits: CVID TCRbeta sequences were reported to have fewer deletions and N-nucleotide insertions and to lack highly modified clones with 13 or more V deletions.

For these receptors, no antigen is known. Library preparation used the immunoSEQ multiplex PCR assay. In TCRdb, the immuneACCESS table is reduced to in-frame sequences with V and J assigned. These tables do not hold every clone; where another copy was compared, an unresolved V gene accounts for under half, and the others remain unexplained. This sample has about 33,000 clones, none of them a singleton. The top ten clonotypes cover about 6.1% of the sample. The sequencing input was peripheral blood mononuclear cells. The origin of the receptors is a human donor with common variable immunodeficiency.

This clone has more than one count but fewer than ten. The read ends 3 residues shy of where the CDR3 ends; the end is completed using the germline J gene. The chain carries TRBV7-2 and TRBJ1-6; the match to TRBD1 covers 7 bases. Germline CDR1 and CDR2: SGHTA and FQGNSA. This CDR3 is 13 amino acids long. Trimming removed 3 bases from V and 12 bases from J; junction bases left unmatched: 5. This CDR3 reads CASSFTGEGPLHF. Partial CDR3 DNA: TGTGCCAGCAGCTTCACAGGGGAAGGACCC.

Regarding this clone: The read falls 3 residues short of the CDR3 end, and the missing part is taken from the germline J gene. This chain connects TRBV19 to TRBJ1-5; 11 bases match TRBD1. Losses at the gene ends were 6 bases for V and 6 bases for J; bases not matched to a gene: 4. Looked up from germline, CDR1 is LNHDA and CDR2 is SQIVND (reference sequence). CDR3 length equals 14 residues. Incomplete CDR3 DNA: TGTGCCAGTAGCGGACAGGGGGCAGGTCAGCCC. It encodes CASSGQGAGQP. The CDR3 in full is CASSGQGAGQPQHF.

This clone was detected a few times. The CDR3 end is not reached by the read, which stops 3 residues before it; the germline J gene fills it in. The rearrangement joins TRBV30 to TRBJ1-5, with 7 bases that match TRBD1. There are 16 residues in the CDR3. The germline gives CDR1 GTSNPN, CDR2 SVGIG (reference sequence). Trimming removed 0 bases from V and 9 bases from J; junction bases left unmatched: 14. The CDR3 is CAWSVRSGGALRPQHF. CDR3 DNA, as far as it was read: TGTGCCTGGAGTGTAAGGTCAGGGGGTGCCCTACGGCCC.

This clone has just a few counts. Coverage ceases 3 residues before the CDR3 finishes, and the germline J gene fills in the end. The chain employs TRBV7-3 and TRBJ2-3; no clear D gene. The CDR3 covers 15 residues. The V gene's germline CDR1 is SGHTA and CDR2 FQGTGA. Deletions cut 9 bases from V and 1 base from J, with 17 bases between. The sequenced part of the CDR3 DNA is TGTGCCAGTTCCTCTACTACCTTTGGCACAGATACG. As protein: CASSSTTFGTDT. The whole CDR3 reads CASSSTTFGTDTQYF.

This clone showed up many times. Here the CDR3 reads CSVSEGRGASNQPQHF. CDR3 DNA (partial): TGCAGCGTTTCGGAGGGTAGAGGGGCTAGCAATCAGCCC. The chain joins TRBV29-1 to TRBJ1-5, with a possible D match to TRBD1 (5 bases). The read ends 3 residues early relative to the CDR3; the germline J gene fills the gap. CDR1 and CDR2 (germline): SQVTM, ANQGSEA. V lost 5 bases, J lost 0 bases, and 17 bases lay in between. This CDR3 is 16 amino acids long.

There are a few counts of this clone. Read sequence stops 3 residues before the CDR3 end, and the germline J gene provides the missing end. The chain has TRBV19 and TRBJ1-2; a weak D match, TRBD1 (6 bases). V lost 11 bases, J lost 4 bases, and 17 bases lay in between. The CDR3 is made up of 13 amino acids. Germline loops: CDR1 LNHDA, CDR2 SQIVND (reference sequence). CDR3 DNA (partial): TGTGCCTCCAGTAGAACAGGGCTCTATGGC. This codes for CASSRTGLYG. The full CDR3 reads CASSRTGLYGYTF.

This clone was recorded many times. The read ends 3 residues before the CDR3 terminus; that terminus is restored from the germline J gene. This rearrangement joins TRBV2 to TRBJ2-7, with TRBD1 matching 7 bases. V trimming: 5 bases; J trimming: 2 bases; junction bases outside the gene matches: 6. The CDR3 spans 14 residues. Germline V gene data show CDR1 as SNHLY and CDR2 as FYNNEI. The CDR3 sequence is CASSKTGVPYEQYF. Partial CDR3 DNA: TGTGCCAGCAGTAAAACAGGGGTTCCCTACGAG.

The sample holds many counts of this clone. The read falls 3 residues short of the CDR3 end, and the missing part is taken from the germline J gene. The chain links TRBV5-1 to TRBJ1-1; no definite D call. The CDR3 sequence is 14 residues long. The V gene lost 6 bases and the J gene lost 1 base, with 13 bases spanning the gap. Germline loops: CDR1 SGHRS, CDR2 YFSETQ. The CDR3 DNA, read in part, is TGCGCCAGCACTACCGACTACCGGAACACTGAA. Translating gives CASTTDYRNTE. From start to end, the CDR3 is CASTTDYRNTEAFF.

This clone was counted a few times. The read ends 3 residues before the CDR3 terminus; that terminus is restored from the germline J gene. The chain uses TRBV19 and TRBJ1-2, with TRBD1 matching over 10 bases. The CDR3 runs 16 residues. CDR1 LNHDA and CDR2 SQIVND come from the germline V gene (reference sequence). V gave up 3 bases and J gave up 4 bases; unmatched junction bases: 8. This CDR3 reads CASSMPPGQGFYGYTF. Partial CDR3 DNA: TGTGCCAGTAGTATGCCCCCGGGACAGGGGTTCTATGGC.

This clone was detected ten times or more. The read falls 3 residues short of the CDR3 end, and the missing part is taken from the germline J gene. The chain has TRBV5-8 and TRBJ1-5; 9 bases are shared with TRBD1. V lost 3 bases and J lost 3; bases outside the gene matches: 1. The CDR3 totals 14 residues. The germline CDR1 and CDR2 sequences are SGHTS and YDEGEE. CDR3: CASSWTGVNQPQHF. The part of the CDR3 DNA that was read is TGTGCCAGCAGCTGGACAGGGGTCAATCAGCCC.

Only a few counts were recorded for this clone. The CDR3 end falls 3 residues outside the read, so it is completed with the germline J gene. This chain uses TRBV19 with TRBJ1-5, with TRBD1 matching 8 bases. The CDR3 has 17 amino acids. V was clipped by 6 bases and J by 5 bases; unmatched bases: 15. Germline assignment: CDR1 LNHDA and CDR2 SQIVND (reference sequence). The CDR3 here is CASSMAVTGTGYQPQHF. CDR3 DNA (partial): TGTGCCAGTAGCATGGCGGTTACCGGGACAGGTTATCAGCCC.

In this sample, this clone turned up a few times. The read falls 3 residues short of the CDR3 end, and the missing part is taken from the germline J gene. The gene calls are TRBV30 and TRBJ2-2, with D possibly being TRBD1 (6 bases). The CDR3 has 16 residues. Germline CDR1 and CDR2: GTSNPN and SVGIG (reference sequence). V gave up 4 bases and J gave up 1 base, with 16 bases separating them. This CDR3 reads CAWTTRGRGNTGELFF. The CDR3 DNA, read in part, is TGTGCCTGGACCACTCGGGGCAGGGGGAACACCGGGGAG.

There are a few counts of this clone. The sequenced fragment ends 3 residues before the CDR3 boundary, so the rest is inferred from the germline J gene. The chain recombines TRBV7-8 with TRBJ1-4, with D tentatively TRBD1 (5 bases). This CDR3 is built from 17 residues. Per germline, CDR1 SGHVS and CDR2 FQNEAQ. The V gene lost 6 bases and the J gene lost 0 bases, with 17 bases spanning the gap. This CDR3 reads CASSSPQGLATNEKLFF. The CDR3 DNA, read in part, is TGTGCCAGCAGTTCCCCCCAGGGTCTGGCAACTAATGAAAAA.

This clone was picked up a small number of times. The read gets to within 3 residues of the CDR3 end, and the germline J gene fills in the rest. The V call is TRBV6-1, the J call TRBJ1-6; D gene uncertain. Germline CDR1 reads MNHNS; CDR2 reads SASEGT. Trimming stripped 4 bases from V and 0 bases from J, with 10 bases between. The CDR3 extends over 16 amino acids. CDR3 amino acids: CASSARQSSYNSPLHF. CDR3 bases read: TGTGCCAGCAGTGCCAGGCAAAGCTCCTATAATTCACCC.